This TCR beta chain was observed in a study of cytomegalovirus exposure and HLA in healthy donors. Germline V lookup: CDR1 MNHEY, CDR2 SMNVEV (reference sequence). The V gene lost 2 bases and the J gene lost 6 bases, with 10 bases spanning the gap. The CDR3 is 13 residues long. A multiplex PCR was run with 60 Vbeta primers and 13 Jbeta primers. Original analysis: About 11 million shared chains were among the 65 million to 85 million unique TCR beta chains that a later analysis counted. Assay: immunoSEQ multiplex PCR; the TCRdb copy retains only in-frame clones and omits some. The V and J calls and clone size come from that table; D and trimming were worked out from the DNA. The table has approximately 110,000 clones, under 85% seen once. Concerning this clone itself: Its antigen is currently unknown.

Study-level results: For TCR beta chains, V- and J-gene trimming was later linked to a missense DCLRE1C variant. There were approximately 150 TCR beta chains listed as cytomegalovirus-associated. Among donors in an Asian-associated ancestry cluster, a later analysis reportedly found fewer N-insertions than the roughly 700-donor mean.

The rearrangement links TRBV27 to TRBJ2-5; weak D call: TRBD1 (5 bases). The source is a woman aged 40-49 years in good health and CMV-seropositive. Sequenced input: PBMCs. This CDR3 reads CASSLQGEKTQYF. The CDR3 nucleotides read TGTGCCAGCAGTTTACAGGGTGAGAAGACCCAGTACTTC.